The rows below give T cell receptor beta chains drawn from one sample of a study of cytomegalovirus exposure and HLA in healthy donors. Here immunoSEQ multiplex PCR was the method, and the copy in TCRdb shows in-frame clones only, minus some. The data contain about 100,000 clones, around three quarters of them seen just once; the ten biggest clones take up 3.1%. The specimen sequenced was PBMCs. Every receptor here comes from a woman between 40 and 50 years old in good health and CMV-seronegative. Each CDR3 is given with its conserved first and last residue. The size of a clone is reported for some rows only, either as once, few or many, or as a class for expanded clones.

>few|TRBV6-5|TRBJ2-5
CASSYLTSGRPSQYF
>NA|TRBV28|TRBJ2-7
CASSPGTANYEQYF
>once|TRBV5-6|TRBJ2-3
CASSSGTSKQYF
>NA|TRBV7-9|TRBJ2-5
CASSLRGGQSFQETQYF
>NA|TRBV18|TRBJ2-2
CASSQGQTTGELFF
>few|TRBV9|TRBJ2-1
CASSVDPGINEQFF
>NA|TRBV6-5|TRBJ1-1
CASSPGNTEAFF
>NA|TRBV27|TRBJ1-6
CASSFPGGRPLHF
>NA|TRBV5-1|TRBJ2-7
CASSSYGTSGSSYEQYF
>NA|TRBV5-6|TRBJ2-1
CASSLFWSEQFF
>NA|TRBV6-1|TRBJ1-3
CASSERGTGGYRSGNTIYF
>NA|TRBV7-2|TRBJ2-3
CASSPLADTQYF
>many|TRBV10-3|TRBJ1-2
CAITPGENYGYTF
>once|TRBV2|TRBJ1-1
CASLRNTEAFF
>NA|TRBV6-5|TRBJ1-2
CASRGLGQGYGYTF
>NA|TRBV18|TRBJ2-7
CASSPRAGKTYEQYF
>few|TRBV14|TRBJ1-1
CASSQIGGDKAFF
>few|TRBV2|TRBJ2-5
CASQAMGHFQETQYF
>NA|TRBV6-5|TRBJ2-3
CASIRTAASTDTQYF
>NA|TRBV11-2|TRBJ2-7
CASTYPGTGIPYEQYF
>few|TRBV4-3|TRBJ2-7
CASSQDPSGASMSYEQYF
>NA|TRBV7-9|TRBJ1-2
CSSSPRWGAEPYGYTF